Below are 16 T cell receptor beta chains sequenced from a single sample in a study of OX40 agonist ivuxolimab in advanced cancers. The method was immunoSEQ multiplex PCR; TCRdb's version includes in-frame clones alone and lacks a portion of them. This sample has about 71,000 clones, with about 81% found just once. The sample consisted of CD4+ or CD8+ T cells sorted from blood, taken in a trial of the OX40 agonist ivuxolimab. The receptors originated from an adult with an advanced solid tumor such as melanoma, head and neck, liver or kidney cancer.

This clone was detected only a few times. The rearrangement uses TRBV6-5 and TRBJ2-1; tentative D call: TRBD1 (5 bases). Germline values: CDR1 MNHEY, CDR2 SVGAGI. V lost 6 bases and J 4 bases, leaving 7 bases between the germline ends. The CDR3 totals 12 residues. The CDR3 reads CASSSGYNEQFF. The CDR3 DNA reads TGTGCCAGCAGCTCAGGGTACAATGAGCAGTTCTTC.

The sample holds a few counts of this clone. Only one base separates this from a far larger clonotype, so it likely reflects a read error. Other DNA sequences in this specimen translate into the identical CDR3. The rearrangement joins TRBV11-2 to TRBJ2-7; tentative D call: TRBD2 (6 bases). The CDR3 has 14 amino acids. The V gene lost 2 bases and the J gene lost 0 bases, with 8 bases spanning the gap. From germline, CDR1 is SGHAT and CDR2 FQNNGV. This chain's CDR3 is CASSLFGSSYEQYF. For the CDR3, the DNA is TGTGCCAGCAGCTTATTCGGGAGCTCCTACGAGCAGTACTTC.

The V gene is TRBV5-1, the J gene TRBJ2-3; 9 nucleotides line up with TRBD2. V dropped 0 bases and J dropped 4; count of bases not matched to a gene: 3. Germline V CDR1 and CDR2: SGHRS, YFSETQ. The CDR3 is 15 residues long. In nucleotides, the CDR3 is TGCGCCAGCAGCTTGGGGGTAGCGGGGGCAGATACGCAGTATTTT. Its translation: CASSLGVAGADTQYF.

The V and J genes are TRBV6-6 and TRBJ1-1; D not certain. The CDR3 is 15 residues long. Germline values: CDR1 MNHNY, CDR2 SVGAGI (reference sequence). V gave up 2 bases and J gave up 3 bases, with 13 bases separating them. The CDR3 sequence is CASSYREGRDTEAFF. The CDR3 bases are TGTGCCAGCAGTTACCGGGAGGGTCGGGACACTGAAGCTTTCTTT.

The V gene is TRBV7-9, the J gene TRBJ1-3; perhaps TRBD1 as D (6 bases). In germline, CDR1 is SEHNR, CDR2 FQNEAQ (reference sequence). The CDR3 contains 15 residues. V dropped 7 bases and J dropped 0 bases, with 13 bases sitting between them. CDR3: CASKLEGGSGNTIYF. Written as DNA, the CDR3 is TGTGCCAGCAAGCTTGAAGGGGGCTCTGGAAACACCATATATTTT.

The genes are TRBV30 and TRBJ2-7; TRBD2 might be the D (7 bases). Germline CDR1 and CDR2: GTSNPN and SVGIG (reference sequence). Trimming removed 4 bases from V and 3 bases from J, with 13 bases in between. The CDR3 is made up of 13 amino acids. In DNA, the CDR3 is TGTGCCTGGATGCCCGGGGGGCGCTACGAGCAGTACTTC. It codes for CAWMPGGRYEQYF.

The genes are TRBV12-5 and TRBJ1-1, with D perhaps matching TRBD1 (5 bases). Per the germline V gene, CDR1 is LGHNT and CDR2 is FRNRAP. V gave up 4 bases and J gave up 5 bases, with 17 bases separating them. The CDR3 spans 15 residues. This CDR3 is CASGSRGGGGTEAFF. CDR3 DNA sequence: TGTGCTAGTGGTTCCCGGGGCGGGGGTGGTACTGAAGCTTTCTTT.

The chain carries TRBV2 and TRBJ2-1; 7 bases match TRBD1. The V segment lost 5 bases and the J segment 5 bases; nucleotides outside the gene matches: 6. Per the germline V gene, CDR1 is SNHLY and CDR2 is FYNNEI. CDR3 length: 14 amino acids. CDR3 bases: TGTGCCAGCAGTTCACAGGGGCTACACAATGAGCAGTTCTTC. This sequence encodes CASSSQGLHNEQFF. The full variable domain, in which reference TRBV2 and TRBJ2-1 provide the parts outside the CDR3, is EPEVTQTPSHQVTQMGQEVILRCVPISNHLYFYWYRQILGQKVEFLVSFYNNEISEKSEIFDDQFSVERPDGSNFTLKIRSTKLEDSAMYFCASSSQGLHNEQFFGPGTRLTVL.

The chain couples TRBV7-8 to TRBJ2-2, with D maybe TRBD2 (6 bases). The CDR3 has 15 residues. CDR1 and CDR2 from the germline V gene are SGHVS and FQNEAQ. Trimming pared 5 bases from V and 4 bases from J, leaving 14 bases between. The CDR3 is CASSPLGGFTGELFF. The DNA of the CDR3 is TGTGCCAGCAGCCCCTTAGGAGGGTTCACCGGGGAGCTGTTTTTT. Together with reference TRBV7-8 and TRBJ2-2, the CDR3 gives the full variable domain: GAGVSQSPRYKVAKRGQDVALRCDPISGHVSLFWYQQALGQGPEFLTYFQNEAQLDKSGLPSDRFFAERPEGSVSTLKIQRTQQEDSAVYLCASSPLGGFTGELFFGEGSRLTVL.

The rearrangement links TRBV5-8 to TRBJ2-3, with D unresolved. Germline V gene sequence: CDR1 SGHTS, CDR2 YDEGEE. This CDR3 region has 14 residues. V was pared by 3 bases and J by 5 bases, with 13 bases between. The DNA of the CDR3 is TGTGCCAGCAGCTACCCAAGTCTGGAAGATACGCAGTATTTT. It translates to CASSYPSLEDTQYF.

V and J are TRBV29-1 and TRBJ1-4; no clear D. The CDR3 consists of 12 residues. The V and J ends lost 4 bases and 8 bases respectively, with 11 bases between them. The germline V gene encodes CDR1 SQVTM and CDR2 ANQGSEA. The chain's CDR3 is CSVGRTREKLFF. The DNA for the CDR3 is TGCAGCGTTGGTAGGACCCGAGAAAAACTGTTTTTT.

This clone is a singleton in its sample. This specimen includes other DNA sequences encoding the same CDR3. The chain employs TRBV6-1 and TRBJ1-2; D remains unclear. V lost 0 bases and J 4 bases, leaving 9 bases between the germline ends. The germline V gene has CDR1 MNHNS and CDR2 SASEGT. The CDR3 contains 14 residues. The CDR3, as DNA: TGTGCCAGCAGTGAAGCGGGTCGCTCCTATGGCTACACCTTC. The encoded protein is CASSEAGRSYGYTF.

The chain has TRBV11-2 and TRBJ1-2; D might be TRBD1 (5 bases). The germline CDR1 and CDR2 sequences are SGHAT and FQNNGV. The CDR3 runs to 15 residues. Deletions cut 0 bases from V and 5 bases from J, with 13 bases between. The CDR3 protein is CASSLDRQGVYGYTF. The DNA for the CDR3 is TGTGCCAGCAGCTTAGATAGGCAGGGCGTGTATGGCTACACCTTC.

This clone was counted many times. The chain has TRBV6-7 and TRBJ1-1; D unclear. TRBV6-7 is filed as an ORF, its function uncertain. The CDR3 consists of 11 residues. V lost 5 bases and J 3 bases, leaving 4 bases between the germline ends. CDR3 sequence (DNA): TGTGCCAGCAGTCGGGACACTGAAGCTTTCTTT. Translated: CASSRDTEAFF.

V and J are TRBV27 and TRBJ2-7, with 9 bases aligning to TRBD2. The CDR3 is made up of 15 amino acids. V shed 8 bases, J shed 2 bases, and the junction held 10 bases outside the gene matches. The germline gives CDR1 MNHEY, CDR2 SMNVEV (reference sequence). For the CDR3, the DNA is TGTGCCAGCCGGATTACTAGCGGGCAAACCTACGAGCAGTACTTC. Its translation: CASRITSGQTYEQYF.

The V gene is TRBV4-2, the J gene TRBJ2-1; D tentatively reads TRBD1 or TRBD2 (5 bases each). The germline CDR1 and CDR2 sequences are LGHNA and YNFKEQ. CDR3 length: 17 amino acids. Trimming removed 1 base at V and 5 bases at J, with 18 bases between. In DNA form, the CDR3 reads TGTGCCAGCAGCCAAGCAGTGGGGACGGCTAAGGACAATGAGCAGTTCTTC. Its protein is CASSQAVGTAKDNEQFF.